This T cell receptor (beta chain) was sequenced during a study of blood T cell repertoires in COVID-19. Study-wide background: Sources were T cells, B-cell-depleted T cells, or PBMCs; the material itself was cDNA or gDNA.

The repertoire was sequenced with immunoSEQ multiplex PCR; TCRdb's copy has only in-frame clones and lacks some. The profile shows 90,000 to 130,000 clones, about 80% of them singletons. The CDR3 extends over 17 amino acids. Germline loops: CDR1 KGHSH, CDR2 LQKENI. Trimming removed 0 bases from V and 5 bases from J, with 16 bases in between. The J gene is TRBJ1-4, the V gene TRBV18; D might be TRBD1 (5 bases). Source material: peripheral blood. This receptor was taken from an elderly woman with acute or convalescent COVID-19. The CDR3 sequence: CASSPPGSMTANEKLFF. The CDR3 DNA reads TGTGCCAGCTCACCACCGGGTTCCATGACAGCAAATGAAAAACTGTTTTTT.